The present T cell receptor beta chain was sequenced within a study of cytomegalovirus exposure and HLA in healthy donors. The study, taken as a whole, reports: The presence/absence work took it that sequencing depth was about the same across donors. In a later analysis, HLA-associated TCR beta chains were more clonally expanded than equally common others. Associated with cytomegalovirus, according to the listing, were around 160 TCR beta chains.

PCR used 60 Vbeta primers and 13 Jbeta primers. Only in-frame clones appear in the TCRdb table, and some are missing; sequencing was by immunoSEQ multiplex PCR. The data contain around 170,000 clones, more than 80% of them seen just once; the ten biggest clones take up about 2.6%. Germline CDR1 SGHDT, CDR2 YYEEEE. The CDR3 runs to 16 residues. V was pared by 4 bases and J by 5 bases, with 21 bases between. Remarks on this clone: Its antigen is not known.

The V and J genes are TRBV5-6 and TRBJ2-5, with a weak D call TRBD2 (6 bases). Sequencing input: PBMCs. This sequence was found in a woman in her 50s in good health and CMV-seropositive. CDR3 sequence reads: CASSKGGTNVRETQYF. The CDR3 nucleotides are TGTGCCAGCAGCAAAGGCGGGACGAATGTTCGCGAGACCCAGTACTTC.